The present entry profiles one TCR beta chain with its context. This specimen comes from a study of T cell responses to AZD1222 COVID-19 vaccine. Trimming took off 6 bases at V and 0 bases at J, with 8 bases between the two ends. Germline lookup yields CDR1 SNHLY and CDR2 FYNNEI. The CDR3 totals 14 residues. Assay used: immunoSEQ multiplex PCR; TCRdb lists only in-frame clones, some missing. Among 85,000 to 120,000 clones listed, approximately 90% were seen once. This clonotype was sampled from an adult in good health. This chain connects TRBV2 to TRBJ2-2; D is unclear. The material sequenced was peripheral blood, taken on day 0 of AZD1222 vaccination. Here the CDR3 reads CASRATTNTGELFF. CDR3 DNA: TGTGCCAGCAGAGCGACAACGAACACCGGGGAGCTGTTTTTT.